This TCR beta chain was documented in a study of T-cell memory formation after mild COVID-19 (dated by TCRdb to the early 2020s). Describing the broader study: Most TCR sequence clusters were specific to one of the two donors. In two donors, T-cell clones that expanded and contracted after mild COVID-19 were tracked by sequencing TCRalpha and TCRbeta repertoires over time. The cohort comprised two young, previously healthy adult volunteers, one female and one male.

Ficoll-Paque density gradient centrifugation was used to isolate PBMCs. The germline V and J ends show losses of 5 bases and 4 bases respectively, and no gene match explains 7 bases of the junction. From its cysteine to its phenylalanine, the CDR3 spans 15 amino acids. Here the CDR3 DNA is all that survives: 45 bases in frame from base 1. Taken from the germline V gene, the CDR1 and CDR2 loops are SGHTA and FQGTGA. Instrument on record: Illumina NovaSeq 6000. TCRalpha and TCRbeta cDNA libraries were built by 5'RACE with constant-segment primers, adding sample barcodes and unique molecular identifiers. RNA was extracted from every sample with Trizol reagent. Amplification of the libraries took two PCR steps, and the second step added a second sample barcode plus Illumina TruSeq adapters. Sequencing of libraries was performed on an Illumina NovaSeq with 2 x 150 bp paired-end reads. As for how the authors treated the data: The reads were demultiplexed and collapsed into UMI-guided consensus sequences using migec v1.2.7. With mixcr v2.1.11, UMI consensuses were aligned to TRA and TRB V and J templates and assembled into clonotypes. Clonotypes were classified as expanded or contracted when called significant by both edgeR and NoisET, with noise models trained on biological replicates. For edgeR calls, the cutoffs were a false discovery rate-adjusted p below 0.01 and a log2 fold-change threshold of 1. As an exploratory analysis of dynamics, max-normalized trajectories of the 1000 most abundant clonotypes were examined by PCA with hierarchical clustering. Separately sequenced CD4+ and CD8+ repertoires were used to assign the CD4 or CD8 phenotype of responding clones. TCRdb reanalyzed the raw reads on its own, using fastp at Q25 for trimming and MiXCR for clone calling, and kept in-frame beta chains. Here each entry gathers all rows of one CDR3 protein and keeps the most common genes and DNA. The V and J calls follow TCRdb's processing rather than the paper's. Here the sample has around 510,000 distinct CDR3 sequences; less than 25% occur a single time. Roughly 9.1% of the sample is taken by the ten largest.

This clonotype was counted a few times. Its antigen specificity is not known. One base away there is no much larger clone; base qualities are not given. Broad study findings and their caveats: Some responding clones were detected in pre-infection memory, which suggested that pre-existing cross-reactive memory T cells had joined the SARS-CoV-2 response. Contracting CD4+ clones appeared mostly in the CM and EM memory subsets, whereas CD8+ clones were enriched in EMRA. From day 15 to 85, contracting clones showed balanced CD4/CD8 phenotypes, whereas a second wave of clones that expanded from day 15 to 37 leaned towards CD4+. The study included only a couple of mild cases, and larger cohorts that include severe cases with pre-infection samples were judged to be necessary. Whether the second-wave clones peaking on day 37 were SARS-CoV-2 specific was not confirmed.

The receptor was derived from an adult woman who had mild COVID-19 (a few samples of this study predate the infection). The sample titles of this study are shuffled in the database, so cell type and time point are left out; the donor was told from shared clones. Sequencing input: PBMCs or a T cell subset sorted from them (not recorded which). The rearranged segments are TRBV7-3 and TRBJ2-3; 9 of the junction bases match TRBD1. The DNA is TGTGCCAGCAGCATAGGGACAGGGAGTGCAGATACGCAGTATTTT. It encodes CASSIGTGSADTQYF. Reference TRBV7-3 and TRBJ2-3 proteins supply the regions before and after the CDR3; the full variable domain is: GAGVSQTPSNKVTEKGKYVELRCDPISGHTALYWYRQSLGQGPEFLIYFQGTGAADDSGLPNDRFFAVRPEGSVSTLKIQRTERGDSAVYLCASSIGTGSADTQYFGPGTRLTVL.